This T cell receptor beta chain was profiled in a study of cytomegalovirus exposure and HLA in healthy donors. Study-level findings and limits: The classifier reportedly diagnosed cytomegalovirus status with high sensitivity and specificity. Among CMV-associated TCR beta chains, most appeared HLA-restricted in a later analysis.

This clone was recorded a few times. The target antigen is unknown. The junction and the germline gene differ at one end; a read error may be behind it. 60 Vbeta and 13 Jbeta primers were used in PCR. Only in-frame clones appear in the TCRdb table, and some are missing; sequencing was by immunoSEQ multiplex PCR. The profile shows roughly 190,000 clones, roughly 72% of them singletons. This CDR3 is built from 13 residues. Germline CDR1 and CDR2: MNHEY and SVGAGI. Each donor was healthy, and each was a bone marrow donor. Sequenced: PBMCs. The chain links TRBV6-5 to TRBJ2-4; 7 bases agree with TRBD2. The clonotype originates from a woman younger than 45 in good health and CMV-seropositive. The CDR3 nucleotides are TGTGCCAGCAGTTACTCAGGCGGCAGGGACTATAATTTC. It yields the protein CASSYSGGRDYNF.